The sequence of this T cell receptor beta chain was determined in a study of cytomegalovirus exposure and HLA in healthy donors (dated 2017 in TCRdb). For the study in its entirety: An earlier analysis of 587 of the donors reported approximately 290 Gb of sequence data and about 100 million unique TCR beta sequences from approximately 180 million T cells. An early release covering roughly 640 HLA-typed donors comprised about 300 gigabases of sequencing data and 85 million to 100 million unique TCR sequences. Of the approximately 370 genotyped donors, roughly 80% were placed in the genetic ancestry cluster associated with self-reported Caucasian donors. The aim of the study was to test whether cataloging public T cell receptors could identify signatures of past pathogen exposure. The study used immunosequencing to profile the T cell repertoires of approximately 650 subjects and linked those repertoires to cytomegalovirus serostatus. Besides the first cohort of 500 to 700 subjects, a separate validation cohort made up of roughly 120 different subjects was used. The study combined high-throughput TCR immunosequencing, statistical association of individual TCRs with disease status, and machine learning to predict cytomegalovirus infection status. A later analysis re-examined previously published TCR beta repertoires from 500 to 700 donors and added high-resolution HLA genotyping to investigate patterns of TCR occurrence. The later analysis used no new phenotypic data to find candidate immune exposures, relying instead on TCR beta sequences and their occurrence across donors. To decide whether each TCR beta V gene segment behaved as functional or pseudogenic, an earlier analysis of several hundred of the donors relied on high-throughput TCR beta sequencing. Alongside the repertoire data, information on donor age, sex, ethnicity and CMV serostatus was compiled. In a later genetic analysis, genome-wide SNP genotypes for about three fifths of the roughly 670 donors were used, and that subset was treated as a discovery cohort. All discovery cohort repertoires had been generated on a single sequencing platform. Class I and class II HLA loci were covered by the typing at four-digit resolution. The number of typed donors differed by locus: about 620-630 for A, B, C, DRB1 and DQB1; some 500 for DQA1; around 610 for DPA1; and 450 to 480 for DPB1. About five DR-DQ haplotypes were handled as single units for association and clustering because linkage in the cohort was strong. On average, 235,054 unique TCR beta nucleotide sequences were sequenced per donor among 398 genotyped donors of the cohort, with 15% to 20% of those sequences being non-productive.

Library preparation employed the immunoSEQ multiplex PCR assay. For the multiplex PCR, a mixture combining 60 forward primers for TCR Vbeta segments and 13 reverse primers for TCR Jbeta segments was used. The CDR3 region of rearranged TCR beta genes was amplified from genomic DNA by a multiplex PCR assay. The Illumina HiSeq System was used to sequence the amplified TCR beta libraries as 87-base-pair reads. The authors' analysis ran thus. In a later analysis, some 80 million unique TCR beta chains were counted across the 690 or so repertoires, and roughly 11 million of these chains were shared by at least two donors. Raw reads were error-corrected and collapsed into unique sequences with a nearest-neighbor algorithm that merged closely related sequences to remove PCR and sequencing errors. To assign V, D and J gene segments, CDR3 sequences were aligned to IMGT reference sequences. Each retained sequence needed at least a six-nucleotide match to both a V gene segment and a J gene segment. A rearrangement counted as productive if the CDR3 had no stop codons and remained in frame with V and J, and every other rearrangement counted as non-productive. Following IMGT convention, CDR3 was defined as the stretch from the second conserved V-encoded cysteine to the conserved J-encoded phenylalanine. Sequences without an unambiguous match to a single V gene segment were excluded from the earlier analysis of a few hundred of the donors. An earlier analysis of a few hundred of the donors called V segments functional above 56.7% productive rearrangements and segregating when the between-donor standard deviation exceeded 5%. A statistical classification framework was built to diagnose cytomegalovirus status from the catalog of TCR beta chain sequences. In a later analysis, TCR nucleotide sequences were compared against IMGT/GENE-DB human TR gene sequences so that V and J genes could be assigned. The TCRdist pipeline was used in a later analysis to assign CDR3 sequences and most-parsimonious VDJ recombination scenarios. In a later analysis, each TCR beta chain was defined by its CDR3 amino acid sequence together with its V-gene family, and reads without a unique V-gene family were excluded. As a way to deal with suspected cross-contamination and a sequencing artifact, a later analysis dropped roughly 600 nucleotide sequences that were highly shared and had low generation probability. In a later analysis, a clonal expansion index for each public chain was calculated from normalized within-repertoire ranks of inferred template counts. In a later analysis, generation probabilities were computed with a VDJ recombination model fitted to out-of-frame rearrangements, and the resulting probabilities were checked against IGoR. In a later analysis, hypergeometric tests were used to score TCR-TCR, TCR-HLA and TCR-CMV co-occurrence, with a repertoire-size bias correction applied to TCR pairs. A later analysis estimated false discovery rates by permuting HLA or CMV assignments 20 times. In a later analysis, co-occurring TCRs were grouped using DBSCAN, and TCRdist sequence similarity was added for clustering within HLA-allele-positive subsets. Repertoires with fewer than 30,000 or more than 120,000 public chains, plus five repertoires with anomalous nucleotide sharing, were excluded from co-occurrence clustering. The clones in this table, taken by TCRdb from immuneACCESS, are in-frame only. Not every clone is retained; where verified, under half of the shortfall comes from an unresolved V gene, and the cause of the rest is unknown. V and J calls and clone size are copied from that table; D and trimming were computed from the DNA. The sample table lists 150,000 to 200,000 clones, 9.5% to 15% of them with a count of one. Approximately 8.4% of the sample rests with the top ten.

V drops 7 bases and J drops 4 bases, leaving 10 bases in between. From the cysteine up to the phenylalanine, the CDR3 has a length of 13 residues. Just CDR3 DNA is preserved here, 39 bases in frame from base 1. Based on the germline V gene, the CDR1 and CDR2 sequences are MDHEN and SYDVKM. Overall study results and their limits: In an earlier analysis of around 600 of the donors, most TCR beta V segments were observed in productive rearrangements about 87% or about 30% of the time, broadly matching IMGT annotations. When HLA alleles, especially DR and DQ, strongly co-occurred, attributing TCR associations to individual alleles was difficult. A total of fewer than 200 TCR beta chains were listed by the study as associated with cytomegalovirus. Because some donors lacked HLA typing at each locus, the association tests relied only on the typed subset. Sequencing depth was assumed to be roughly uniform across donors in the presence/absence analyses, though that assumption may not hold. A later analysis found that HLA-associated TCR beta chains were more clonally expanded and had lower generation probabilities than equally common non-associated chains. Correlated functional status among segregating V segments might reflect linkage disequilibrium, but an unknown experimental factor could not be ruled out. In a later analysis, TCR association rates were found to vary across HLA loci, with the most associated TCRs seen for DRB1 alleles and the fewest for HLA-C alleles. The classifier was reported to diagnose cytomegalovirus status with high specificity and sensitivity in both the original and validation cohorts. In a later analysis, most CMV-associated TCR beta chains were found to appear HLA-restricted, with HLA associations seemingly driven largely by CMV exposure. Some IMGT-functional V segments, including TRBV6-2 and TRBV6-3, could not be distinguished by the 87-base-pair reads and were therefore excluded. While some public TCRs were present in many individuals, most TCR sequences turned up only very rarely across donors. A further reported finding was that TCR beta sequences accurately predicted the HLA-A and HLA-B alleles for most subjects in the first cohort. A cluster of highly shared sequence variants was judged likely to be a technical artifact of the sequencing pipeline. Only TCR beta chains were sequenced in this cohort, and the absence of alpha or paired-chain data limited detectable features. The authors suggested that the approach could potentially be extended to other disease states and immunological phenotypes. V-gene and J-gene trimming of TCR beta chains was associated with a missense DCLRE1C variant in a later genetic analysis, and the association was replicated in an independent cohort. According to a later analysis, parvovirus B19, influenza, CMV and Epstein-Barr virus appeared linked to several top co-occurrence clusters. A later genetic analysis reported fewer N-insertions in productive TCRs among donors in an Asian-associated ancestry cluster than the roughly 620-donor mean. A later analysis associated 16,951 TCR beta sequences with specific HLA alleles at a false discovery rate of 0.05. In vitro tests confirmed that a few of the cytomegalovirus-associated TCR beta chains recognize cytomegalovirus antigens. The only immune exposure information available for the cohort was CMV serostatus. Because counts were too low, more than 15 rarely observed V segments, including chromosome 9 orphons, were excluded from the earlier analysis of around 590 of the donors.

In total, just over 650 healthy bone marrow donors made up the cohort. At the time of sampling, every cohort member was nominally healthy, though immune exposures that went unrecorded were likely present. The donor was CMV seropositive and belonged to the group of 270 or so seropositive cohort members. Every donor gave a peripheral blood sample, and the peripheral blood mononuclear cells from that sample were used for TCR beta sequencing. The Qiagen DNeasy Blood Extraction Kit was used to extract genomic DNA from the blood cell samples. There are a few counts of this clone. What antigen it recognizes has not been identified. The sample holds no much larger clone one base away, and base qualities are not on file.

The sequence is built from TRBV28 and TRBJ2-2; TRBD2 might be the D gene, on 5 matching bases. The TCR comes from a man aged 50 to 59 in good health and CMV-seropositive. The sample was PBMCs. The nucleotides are TGTGCCAGCACTTTCGAGGGCACCGGGGAGCTGTTTTTT. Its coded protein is CASTFEGTGELFF.